A single sample is the source of the 4 T cell receptor beta chains below, sequenced in a study of cytomegalovirus exposure and HLA in healthy donors. It was with 60 Vbeta and 13 Jbeta primers that the PCR ran. Data came from immunoSEQ multiplex PCR; TCRdb stores just in-frame clones and leaves some out. This repertoire shows around 120,000 clones, approximately 80% found once; its top ten account for about 1.8%. Material: PBMCs. All receptors derive from a woman aged 40 to 55 in good health and CMV-seronegative.

The chain recombines TRBV7-2 with TRBJ2-5; 12 bases line up with TRBD1. TRBJ2-7 explains the end of the DNA better; the J call may be wrong. The length of the CDR3 is 18 residues. Germline values: CDR1 SGHTA, CDR2 FQGNSA. CDR3 sequence reads: CASSWGTGGASSIYEQYF. The CDR3, as DNA: TGTGCCAGCAGCTGGGGGACAGGGGGCGCGTCATCGATCTACGAGCAGTACTTC.

Written as DNA, the CDR3 is TGTGCCAGCAGCCGACAGGGGCTCAACACCGGGGAGCTGTTTTTT. Its protein is CASSRQGLNTGELFF. V usage is TRBV2 and J usage is TRBJ2-2; the match to TRBD1 covers 8 bases. The CDR3 sequence is 15 residues long. V lost 6 bases and J lost 2; bases outside the gene matches: 5. Germline-derived CDR1 and CDR2 are SNHLY and FYNNEI.

On this clone itself: A junction end diverges from the germline sequence, so it may reflect a read error. This chain links TRBV7-6 with TRBJ2-2, with D possibly TRBD1 on 5 matching bases. This CDR3 contains 15 residues. Germline lookup yields CDR1 SGHVS and CDR2 FNYEAQ. The CDR3 region has the DNA TGTGCCGGCAGCTCTGCGCAGGGAAGCGCCGGGGAGCTGTTTTTT. This encodes CAGSSAQGSAGELFF.

The J gene is TRBJ2-7, the V gene TRBV13, with D possibly TRBD1 on 6 matching bases. The CDR3 covers 13 residues. Looked up from germline, CDR1 is PRHDT and CDR2 is FYEKMQ (reference sequence). Between the trimmed V and J ends, which lost 2 bases and 4 bases, there was a span of 9 bases. CDR3 sequence: CASSLSGEYEQYF. CDR3 nucleotide sequence: TGTGCCAGCAGCTTATCAGGGGAGTACGAGCAGTACTTC.